There are a few counts of the clone carrying this T cell receptor (beta chain). The antigen is undetermined. The CDR3 totals 14 residues. CDR1 and CDR2 from the germline V gene are MNHEY and SVGAGI. V shed 6 bases, J shed 8 bases, and the junction held 12 bases outside the gene matches. Treatment: oral pan-JAK inhibitor, 5-10 mg twice daily. These data originate in a study of CD8+ T cells in alopecia areata. For the study at large: The drug, tofacitinib, lasted 6 to 18 months, followed by 6 months off drug. Study results and caveats: The treated group had a single nonresponder, limiting CD8+ expansion-response conclusions.

RNA was extracted and reverse transcribed into cDNA as the sequencing template. The protocol was immunoSEQ multiplex PCR, while the TCRdb copy is restricted to in-frame clones and leaves out a portion. The sample carries about 180,000 clones, roughly 60% recorded once. The sequence derives from a human donor with alopecia areata. The sample in question was CD4+ T cells sorted from blood, obtained between weeks 55 and 70, from a patient treated with tofacitinib. This chain connects TRBV6-5 to TRBJ1-2, with 7 bases identical to TRBD1. The CDR3 region is CASRATGPSRGYTF. In nucleotides, the CDR3 is TGTGCCAGCAGAGCGACAGGGCCTTCCAGGGGCTACACCTTC.